The present T cell receptor beta chain was sequenced within a study of T cell responses to AZD1222 COVID-19 vaccine. The V gene's germline CDR1 is KGHSH and CDR2 LQKENI. There are 16 residues in the CDR3. V shed 2 bases and J shed 0 bases, with 12 bases lying between them. Study results and limitations: Nearly half of spike-specific TCRs reportedly target unmutated variant regions. White British ancestry dominated among donors, who included more females, and clonal diversity was possibly underestimated. CD4 TCRs linked to vaccination spanned spike, dominating at 160-218 and 743-854.

Some clones are missing from TCRdb's copy, which holds only in-frame ones; the method was immunoSEQ multiplex PCR. Here the sample spans 150,000 to 200,000 clones, approximately 89% being singletons. As for this clone: The antigen is unknown.

This specimen consisted of peripheral blood, obtained 28 days after the second AZD1222 dose. The chain couples TRBV18 to TRBJ2-3; possible D gene TRBD2, 5 bases. The sequence derives from an adult who received the AZD1222 COVID-19 vaccine. The CDR3: CASSPLYGGSTDTQYF. CDR3 in DNA: TGTGCCAGCTCACCATTATATGGCGGGAGCACAGATACGCAGTATTTT.